This is a list of T cell receptor beta chains from one sample in a study of cytomegalovirus exposure and HLA in healthy donors. Sequencing was performed with immunoSEQ multiplex PCR; in TCRdb, only in-frame clones are kept and a portion is missing. The sample lists about 240,000 clones; around 86% were seen once. Sequences were obtained from PBMCs. These TCRs come from a woman aged 30 to 39 in good health and CMV-seropositive. Each CDR3 is given without its conserved first and last residue. Clone size is not always given. Where it is, it says once, few, many or a class for expanded clones.

clone size: -; CDR3 length: 11; J gene: TRBJ2-7; V gene: TRBV5-1; CDR3 protein: ASSLAVQGGQY
clone size: -; CDR3 length: 14; J gene: TRBJ1-2; V gene: TRBV27; CDR3 protein: ASSLSRGGEEGGYT
clone size: -; CDR3 length: 10; J gene: TRBJ1-3; V gene: TRBV2; CDR3 protein: ASTVSGNTIY
clone size: -; CDR3 length: 14; J gene: TRBJ2-3; V gene: TRBV10-2; CDR3 protein: ASSESGGVGTDTQY
clone size: many; CDR3 length: 12; J gene: TRBJ2-2; V gene: TRBV30; CDR3 protein: AWSGQFNTGELF
clone size: few; CDR3 length: 10; J gene: TRBJ1-5; V gene: TRBV19; CDR3 protein: ASSFGLQPQH
clone size: -; CDR3 length: 17; J gene: TRBJ2-7; V gene: TRBV5-6; CDR3 protein: ASSTYWPVGGRSTYEQY
clone size: -; CDR3 length: 11; J gene: TRBJ2-5; V gene: TRBV28; CDR3 protein: AGGFAGEETQY
clone size: once; CDR3 length: 12; J gene: TRBJ1-5; V gene: TRBV7-2; CDR3 protein: ASSFPPGNQPQH
clone size: -; CDR3 length: 12; J gene: TRBJ1-1; V gene: TRBV15; CDR3 protein: ATTTGFDDTEAF
clone size: -; CDR3 length: 12; J gene: TRBJ2-3; V gene: TRBV9; CDR3 protein: ASSVGGSTDTQY
clone size: -; CDR3 length: 12; J gene: TRBJ2-5; V gene: TRBV19; CDR3 protein: ASRDRGPWETQY
clone size: -; CDR3 length: 12; J gene: TRBJ1-1; V gene: TRBV18; CDR3 protein: ASSPGQGRTEAF
clone size: -; CDR3 length: 14; J gene: TRBJ1-4; V gene: TRBV27; CDR3 protein: ASSRQGLATNEKLF
clone size: -; CDR3 length: 13; J gene: TRBJ2-1; V gene: TRBV27; CDR3 protein: ASSPTRQGSDEQF
clone size: once; CDR3 length: 12; J gene: TRBJ2-1; V gene: TRBV28; CDR3 protein: ASSFGGSYNEQF
clone size: -; CDR3 length: 15; J gene: TRBJ2-1; V gene: TRBV5-1; CDR3 protein: ASSLEVGGQGANEQF
clone size: -; CDR3 length: 10; J gene: TRBJ1-4; V gene: TRBV7-6; CDR3 protein: ASSLPGEKLF
clone size: -; CDR3 length: 14; J gene: TRBJ2-7; V gene: TRBV18; CDR3 protein: ASSPPGQGGRYEQY
clone size: -; CDR3 length: 13; J gene: TRBJ2-5; V gene: TRBV5-1; CDR3 protein: ASSPLLAGGETQY
clone size: once; CDR3 length: 15; J gene: TRBJ2-3; V gene: TRBV9; CDR3 protein: ASSPLLAGGGTDTQY
clone size: -; CDR3 length: 11; J gene: TRBJ1-2; V gene: TRBV6-1; CDR3 protein: ASSEVEGAGYT
clone size: -; CDR3 length: 10; J gene: TRBJ2-3; V gene: TRBV14; CDR3 protein: ASSGGADTQY
clone size: -; CDR3 length: 13; J gene: TRBJ1-4; V gene: TRBV4-1; CDR3 protein: ASSARGQLNEKLF
clone size: -; CDR3 length: 13; J gene: TRBJ2-7; V gene: TRBV28; CDR3 protein: ASGQPGLAVYEQY
clone size: -; CDR3 length: 10; J gene: TRBJ2-7; V gene: TRBV11-2; CDR3 protein: ASSNLPYEQY
clone size: -; CDR3 length: 13; J gene: TRBJ2-7; V gene: TRBV7-7; CDR3 protein: ASSLGPGTAYEQY
clone size: few; CDR3 length: 11; J gene: TRBJ1-1; V gene: TRBV7-3; CDR3 protein: ASSFAVNTEAF
clone size: -; CDR3 length: 11; J gene: TRBJ2-7; V gene: TRBV5-4; CDR3 protein: ASSLGRTYEQY
clone size: -; CDR3 length: 12; J gene: TRBJ2-1; V gene: TRBV6-4; CDR3 protein: ASSTSGGNNEQF
clone size: once; CDR3 length: 10; J gene: TRBJ2-1; V gene: TRBV10-2; CDR3 protein: ASSAQNNEQF
clone size: -; CDR3 length: 13; J gene: TRBJ2-7; V gene: TRBV4-2; CDR3 protein: ASSQEAGRGYEQY
clone size: -; CDR3 length: 14; J gene: TRBJ1-2; V gene: TRBV27; CDR3 protein: ASSSTPGTAGDGYT
clone size: once; CDR3 length: 13; J gene: TRBJ2-1; V gene: TRBV10-3; CDR3 protein: AIRGERGQTAEQF
clone size: -; CDR3 length: 11; J gene: TRBJ1-2; V gene: TRBV5-1; CDR3 protein: ASSLGGGDGYT
clone size: -; CDR3 length: 18; J gene: TRBJ2-7; V gene: TRBV6-4; CDR3 protein: ASNKKGRRQPLTNPYEQY
clone size: -; CDR3 length: 14; J gene: TRBJ2-7; V gene: TRBV11-2; CDR3 protein: ASSPRVAGGPWEQY
clone size: -; CDR3 length: 15; J gene: TRBJ2-3; V gene: TRBV7-8; CDR3 protein: ASSFPQTGTNTDTQY
clone size: -; CDR3 length: 12; J gene: TRBJ2-5; V gene: TRBV2; CDR3 protein: ASLVGTRQETQY
clone size: -; CDR3 length: 14; J gene: TRBJ1-1; V gene: TRBV9; CDR3 protein: ASSHPTGASNTEAF
clone size: -; CDR3 length: 12; J gene: TRBJ1-2; V gene: TRBV25-1; CDR3 protein: ASSEFYTNYGYT
clone size: few; CDR3 length: 11; J gene: TRBJ2-1; V gene: TRBV5-1; CDR3 protein: ASRPGTRPEQF
clone size: once; CDR3 length: 13; J gene: TRBJ2-3; V gene: TRBV11-2; CDR3 protein: ASRKLGRGTDTQY
clone size: -; CDR3 length: 14; J gene: TRBJ1-1; V gene: TRBV5-1; CDR3 protein: ASTPDRGRENTEAF
clone size: few; CDR3 length: 13; J gene: TRBJ2-7; V gene: TRBV9; CDR3 protein: ASSVDPHLSREQY
clone size: -; CDR3 length: 10; J gene: TRBJ2-7; V gene: TRBV29-1; CDR3 protein: SVNRGQYEQY
clone size: -; CDR3 length: 14; J gene: TRBJ1-1; V gene: TRBV5-1; CDR3 protein: ASSIGTGGAGTEAF
clone size: once; CDR3 length: 14; J gene: TRBJ2-2; V gene: TRBV27; CDR3 protein: ASSELAGGNTGELF
clone size: -; CDR3 length: 14; J gene: TRBJ2-3; V gene: TRBV5-4; CDR3 protein: ASSLAAGPGEDTQY
clone size: -; CDR3 length: 13; J gene: TRBJ1-3; V gene: TRBV7-9; CDR3 protein: ASSFQGGSGNTIY
clone size: -; CDR3 length: 12; J gene: TRBJ2-7; V gene: TRBV30; CDR3 protein: AWRDRGRSYEQY
clone size: -; CDR3 length: 10; J gene: TRBJ1-2; V gene: TRBV28; CDR3 protein: ASSSQGNGYT
clone size: -; CDR3 length: 14; J gene: TRBJ2-6; V gene: TRBV5-1; CDR3 protein: ASSWPTGSGANVLT